The clone carrying this TCR beta chain was observed a few times. The antigen is unknown. Relative to the germline gene, one junction end is altered; a read error may explain this. CDR3 size: 13 residues. Germline CDR1 and CDR2: MNHEY and SMNVEV (reference sequence). This sample is part of a study of identical twins. Study findings and constraints: Whereas memory repertoires showed no such difference, abundant cord blood beta clonotypes carried fewer insertions.

TCRdb called the 5' RACE reads again in MiXCR, with one record for every CDR3 protein. The repertoire holds about 1.7 million distinct CDR3 sequences, with about 32% as singletons. V is TRBV27 and J is TRBJ1-2; maybe TRBD1 (5 bases). This TCR derives from a newborn girl in good health. Material for sequencing was cord blood. The CDR3 DNA reads as TGTGTCAGCCGCCCCCCGAGGGGTCGAGGCTACACCTTC. Protein: CVSRPPRGRGYTF.